The 21 T cell receptor beta chains in this list originate from one sample, sequenced in a study of shared clonotypes between healthy human individuals. The protocol was immunoSEQ multiplex PCR, while the TCRdb copy is restricted to in-frame clones and leaves out a portion. The sample has around 350,000 clones; roughly 70% are singletons. Sequencing input: memory CD4+ T cells sorted from blood. The subset here: CD45RA-negative fraction. Receptor source: a man aged 25-45 years in good health.

This chain uses TRBV12-5 with TRBJ2-2; D is ambiguous. Trimming pared 7 bases from V and 1 base from J, leaving 4 bases between. The length of the CDR3 is 12 residues. CDR1 is LGHNT and CDR2 is FRNRAP in the germline V gene. The CDR3 region is CASEQNTGELFF. DNA of the CDR3: TGTGCTAGTGAACAGAACACCGGGGAGCTGTTTTTT.

The rearrangement joins TRBV7-8 to TRBJ2-5, with D possibly TRBD1 on 6 matching bases. The CDR3 spans 15 residues. Per germline, CDR1 SGHVS and CDR2 FQNEAQ. V was pared by 5 bases and J by 0 bases, with 13 bases between. CDR3 sequence reads: CASSAHHRDQETQYF. For the CDR3, the DNA is TGTGCCAGCAGCGCCCACCACAGGGACCAAGAGACCCAGTACTTC.

The chain couples TRBV2 to TRBJ2-5; D is undetermined. Trimming left V 2 bases short and J 5 bases short, with 9 bases between. The CDR3 loop spans 13 amino acids. Looked up from germline, CDR1 is SNHLY and CDR2 is FYNNEI. CDR3 sequence (DNA): TGTGCCAGCAGTGAAAGGTGGCGGGAGACCCAGTACTTC. It is translated as CASSERWRETQYF.

In its sample, this clone was seen once. J is TRBJ2-1 and V is TRBV29-1, with 7 bases lining up with TRBD2. The V gene's germline CDR1 is SQVTM and CDR2 ANQGSEA. CDR3 length equals 14 residues. Trimming cost V 4 bases and J 2 bases; bases outside gene matches: 5. CDR3 nucleotides: TGCAGCGTTGCGGGCGGGAGAACCTACAATGAGCAGTTCTTC. Translating it yields CSVAGGRTYNEQFF.

This clone was recorded only once. One junction end disagrees with the germline gene, perhaps due to a read error. The chain joins TRBV19 to TRBJ1-2; 7 nucleotides line up with TRBD1. The germline gives CDR1 LNHDA, CDR2 SQIVND (reference sequence). The CDR3 is 13 amino acids. CDR3 sequence reads: CASSLDRAGGYTF. The CDR3, as DNA: TGTGCCAGTAGTTTAGACAGGGCTGGTGGCTACACCTTC.

The DNA for the CDR3 is TGTGCCAGCAGTGAACGAGGTAATCAGCCCCAGCATTTT. This codes for CASSERGNQPQHF. This chain links TRBV6-1 with TRBJ1-5; D is uncertain. V was trimmed by 2 bases and J by 4 bases, leaving 6 bases between them. Germline loops: CDR1 MNHNS, CDR2 SASEGT. This CDR3 comprises 13 residues.

Comments on this clone: One end of the junction fails to match germline, which may point to a read error. The gene calls are TRBV27 and TRBJ2-7; TRBD2 matches at 9 bases. The CDR3 has 14 amino acids. Germline V lookup: CDR1 MNHEY, CDR2 SMNVEV (reference sequence). The CDR3 here is CAGSYGGRAHEQYF. In DNA form, the CDR3 reads TGTGCCGGCAGTTATGGCGGGAGGGCCCACGAGCAGTACTTC.

V usage is TRBV29-1 and J usage is TRBJ2-1; TRBD2 matches 7 bases. Unmatched junction bases numbered 2, after V lost 6 bases and J lost 3 bases. This CDR3 has 12 amino acids. CDR1 and CDR2 (germline): SQVTM, ANQGSEA. CDR3 coding DNA: TGCAGCGTCGGGGGGATCTACAATGAGCAGTTCTTC. It codes for CSVGGIYNEQFF.

This clone was observed once. The chain joins TRBV12-5 to TRBJ1-2; no firm D call. CDR1 LGHNT and CDR2 FRNRAP come from the germline V gene. Trimming shortened V by 6 bases and J by 0 bases, and 8 bases separated the two germline ends. The CDR3 runs to 13 residues. CDR3 sequence reads: CASGQSTNYGYTF. The CDR3 bases are TGTGCTAGTGGCCAAAGCACTAACTATGGCTACACCTTC.

This clone was observed once. The chain joins TRBV5-4 to TRBJ2-7; 12 bases line up with TRBD2. The junction had 7 bases not matched to a gene; V was cut back by 4 bases and J by 5 bases. Per germline, CDR1 SGHNT and CDR2 YYREEE (reference sequence). The CDR3 consists of 15 residues. In DNA, the CDR3 is TGTGCCAGCAGCCCTGAACTAGCGGGAGGTAACGAGCAGTACTTC. Translating gives CASSPELAGGNEQYF.

This sequence joins TRBV19 and TRBJ2-7; 7 nucleotides align to TRBD1. J lost 4 bases, V lost 5 bases, and 11 bases had no gene match. The CDR3 has 15 residues. In germline, CDR1 is LNHDA, CDR2 SQIVND (reference sequence). The CDR3 loop is CASSVTGEGPYEQYF. CDR3 bases: TGTGCCAGTAGTGTTACAGGGGAAGGGCCGTACGAGCAGTACTTC.

V and J are TRBV10-3 and TRBJ2-1; tentatively, D is TRBD1 (6 bases). CDR3 length equals 15 residues. V was pared by 10 bases and J by 0 bases, with 16 bases between. Germline CDR1 and CDR2: ENHRY and SYGVKD. In DNA, the CDR3 is TGTGCCAACTCGGCAGGGGTCCCCTCCTACAATGAGCAGTTCTTC. It translates to CANSAGVPSYNEQFF.

Here the CDR3 reads CASSPRQGAGELFF. The CDR3 DNA is TGTGCCAGTAGTCCACGACAGGGGGCCGGGGAGCTGTTTTTT. The chain recombines TRBV19 with TRBJ2-2, with 9 bases identical to TRBD1. CDR3 length equals 14 residues. CDR1 LNHDA and CDR2 SQIVND come from the germline V gene (reference sequence). The V segment lost 5 bases and the J segment 6 bases; nucleotides outside the gene matches: 4.

This clone was found many times. The chain has TRBV5-6 and TRBJ1-5; the D is unclear. The CDR3 has 14 residues. The germline CDR1 and CDR2 sequences are SGHDT and YYEEEE. Trimming stripped 2 bases from V and 0 bases from J, with 6 bases between. Written as DNA, the CDR3 is TGTGCCAGCAGCTTTAGGTATAGCAATCAGCCCCAGCATTTT. Translated: CASSFRYSNQPQHF.

The chain carries TRBV4-3 and TRBJ2-7; D is unresolved. The V gene's germline CDR1 is LGHNA and CDR2 YSLEER. The CDR3 length is 13 residues. V gave up 0 bases and J gave up 3 bases, with 6 bases separating them. The CDR3 is CASSQERNYEQYF. The DNA for the CDR3 is TGCGCCAGCAGCCAAGAAAGAAACTACGAGCAGTACTTC.

This clone was seen only once. The chain combines TRBV5-8 with TRBJ1-5; maybe TRBD1 (6 bases). The V end lost 6 bases, the J end lost 3 bases, and 16 bases lay between the germline ends. Germline V gene data show CDR1 as SGHTS and CDR2 as YDEGEE. The CDR3 loop spans 15 amino acids. CDR3 sequence: CASIRRTEFNQPQHF. CDR3 coding DNA: TGTGCCAGCATCCGAAGGACAGAGTTCAATCAGCCCCAGCATTTT.

There are a few counts of this clone. As DNA, the CDR3 is TGTGCCAGCAGCTTAGAGGGCCAGGGACCCGAGCAGTACTTC. Amino acids: CASSLEGQGPEQYF. The genes are TRBV7-9 and TRBJ2-7; D possibly uses TRBD1 or TRBD2 (5 bases each). From germline, CDR1 is SEHNR and CDR2 FQNEAQ (reference sequence). Trimming removed 1 base from V and 6 bases from J, with 13 bases in between. This CDR3 has 14 residues.

The chain links TRBV5-1 to TRBJ1-4; D gene ambiguous. Germline V gene lookup returns CDR1 SGHRS and CDR2 YFSETQ. V dropped 4 bases and J dropped 1 base, with 8 bases sitting between them. The CDR3 sequence is 14 residues long. CDR3 nucleotides: TGCGCCAGCAGCCTTTCCGTAACTAATGAAAAACTGTTTTTT. It specifies CASSLSVTNEKLFF.

The chain uses TRBV7-2 and TRBJ2-5, with 8 positions matching TRBD2. Germline trimming cut 2 bases from V and 5 bases from J; bases unmatched to any gene: 1. The germline CDR1 and CDR2 sequences are SGHTA and FQGNSA. The CDR3 covers 13 residues. The CDR3 nucleotides read TGTGCCAGCAGCTTATTAGCGGGGGAGACCCAGTACTTC. Translation gives CASSLLAGETQYF. Using reference TRBV7-2 and TRBJ2-5 for the parts outside the CDR3, the full variable domain is GAGVSQSPSNKVTEKGKDVELRCDPISGHTALYWYRQSLGQGLEFLIYFQGNSAPDKSGLPSDRFSAERTGGSVSTLTIQRTQQEDSAVYLCASSLLAGETQYFGPGTRLLVL.

The chain joins TRBV19 to TRBJ2-6; TRBD1 agrees at 8 bases. With 3 bases clipped from V and 0 bases from J, the junction kept 7 bases outside the gene matches. The CDR3 totals 18 residues. Per germline, CDR1 LNHDA and CDR2 SQIVND (reference sequence). The chain's CDR3 is CASSMPGTGDSGANVLTF. CDR3 nucleotide sequence: TGTGCCAGTAGTATGCCCGGGACAGGCGACTCTGGGGCCAACGTCCTGACTTTC.

The chain recombines TRBV14 with TRBJ2-2, with a possible D match to TRBD1 (6 bases). The CDR3 is 17 residues long. From germline, CDR1 is SGHDN and CDR2 FVKESK. The V and J ends lost 4 bases and 4 bases respectively, with 19 bases between them. CDR3: CASSPPDRDTGTGELFF. CDR3 nucleotides: TGTGCCAGCAGCCCACCCGATCGGGACACCGGCACCGGGGAGCTGTTTTTT.